These 20 T cell receptor beta chains came from one sample sequenced in a study of shared clonotypes between healthy human individuals. Generated by immunoSEQ multiplex PCR, the TCRdb table keeps only in-frame clones and is missing some. Among millions of clones listed, 85% to 95% were seen once. Sequenced material: naive CD4+ T cells sorted from blood. The subset is: CD45RA+ positively selected. The receptors derive from a man younger than 35 in good health.

The chain uses TRBV29-1 and TRBJ1-1; 9 bases align to TRBD1. V shed 7 bases, J shed 5 bases, and the junction held 11 bases outside the gene matches. The CDR3 has 14 residues. The V gene's germline CDR1 is SQVTM and CDR2 ANQGSEA. CDR3 DNA: TGCAGCGCCCGAGCCGGGACAGGGCGAACTGAAGCTTTCTTT. It is translated as CSARAGTGRTEAFF.

This chain joins TRBV7-9 and TRBJ2-7; D is unclear. The CDR3 spans 12 residues. V was pared by 6 bases and J by 5 bases, with 11 bases between. Germline V gives CDR1 SEHNR, CDR2 FQNEAQ (reference sequence). Written as DNA, the CDR3 is TGTGCCAGCAGTACAGATTACGACGAGCAGTACTTC. It translates to CASSTDYDEQYF.

This chain joins TRBV19 and TRBJ2-7; tentatively, D is TRBD1 (5 bases). The CDR3 sequence is 13 residues long. From germline, CDR1 is LNHDA and CDR2 SQIVND (reference sequence). V lost 5 bases and J lost 5, with 13 bases in between. This CDR3 reads CASSRQGVHEQYF. The CDR3 region has the DNA TGTGCCAGTAGTCGGCAGGGCGTGCACGAGCAGTACTTC.

Points on this clone: This same CDR3 is encoded by further DNA sequences in the sample. The J gene is TRBJ2-7, the V gene TRBV6-5; possibly TRBD2 for D (5 bases). V was cut by 6 bases and J by 4 bases, with 7 bases left in between. The CDR3 covers 11 residues. The germline CDR1 and CDR2 sequences are MNHEY and SVGAGI. CDR3 bases: TGTGCCAGCAGGCGGGCTTACGAGCAGTACTTC. Protein product: CASRRAYEQYF.

The V gene is TRBV11-2, the J gene TRBJ1-2; D is perhaps TRBD1 (6 bases). Germline V gives CDR1 SGHAT, CDR2 FQNNGV. Trimming shortened V by 5 bases and J by 3 bases, and 10 bases separated the two germline ends. This CDR3 is 13 amino acids long. The CDR3 protein is CASSPRGDYGYTF. CDR3 sequence (DNA): TGTGCCAGCAGCCCAAGGGGGGACTATGGCTACACCTTC.

The chain recombines TRBV6-6 with TRBJ2-6, with D possibly matching TRBD1 (6 bases). The V end lost 7 bases, the J end lost 2 bases, and 12 bases lay between the germline ends. Per the germline V gene, CDR1 is MNHNY and CDR2 is SVGAGI (reference sequence). This CDR3 contains 15 residues. The DNA for the CDR3 is TGTGCCAGCAACACCGGACAGACTGGGGCCAACGTCCTGACTTTC. It encodes CASNTGQTGANVLTF.

The CDR3 is CASSLLADQETQYF. Written as DNA, the CDR3 is TGTGCCAGCAGCTTGCTGGCGGATCAAGAGACCCAGTACTTC. The rearrangement links TRBV5-4 to TRBJ2-5; D call uncertain. Trimming stripped 1 base from V and 2 bases from J, with 9 bases between. Per germline, CDR1 SGHNT and CDR2 YYREEE (reference sequence). The CDR3 consists of 14 residues. Combining the CDR3 with reference TRBV5-4 and TRBJ2-5 gives the whole variable domain ETGVTQSPTHLIKTRGQQVTLRCSSQSGHNTVSWYQQALGQGPQFIFQYYREEENGRGNFPPRFSGLQFPNYSSELNVNALELDDSALYLCASSLLADQETQYFGPGTRLLVL.

CDR3 nucleotides: TGTGCCATCAGTGCGGCGGGAGTCAGGTATTCAGATACGCAGTATTTT. This encodes CAISAAGVRYSDTQYF. The chain uses TRBV10-3 and TRBJ2-3, with 7 bases matching TRBD2. V shed 4 bases, J shed 4 bases, and the junction held 11 bases outside the gene matches. CDR1 is ENHRY, CDR2 SYGVKD, per germline. This CDR3 has 16 residues.

In the case of this clone: The sample holds other DNA sequences that translate to the same CDR3. J is TRBJ2-1 and V is TRBV2; D gene uncertain. The ends were cut back, 4 bases at V and 0 bases at J, with 7 bases in the middle. CDR3 size: 14 residues. Germline assignment: CDR1 SNHLY and CDR2 FYNNEI. In nucleotides, the CDR3 is TGTGCCAGCAGTGGGACCAGCTCCTACAATGAGCAGTTCTTC. It encodes CASSGTSSYNEQFF.

The rearrangement uses TRBV30 and TRBJ1-5, with D hard to call. Germline V gene lookup returns CDR1 GTSNPN and CDR2 SVGIG (reference sequence). The CDR3 consists of 14 residues. The V and J ends lost 4 bases and 0 bases respectively, with 10 bases between them. The CDR3 region is CAWNSINSNQPQHF. CDR3 sequence (DNA): TGTGCCTGGAACAGTATTAATAGCAATCAGCCCCAGCATTTT.

The rearrangement uses TRBV27 and TRBJ2-6; 10 nucleotides agree with TRBD1. V trimming: 4 bases; J trimming: 0 bases; junction bases outside the gene matches: 6. The CDR3 spans 18 residues. Germline V gene data show CDR1 as MNHEY and CDR2 as SMNVEV (reference sequence). DNA for the CDR3: TGTGCCAGCAGTTCCCCGGGACAGGGGATCTCTGGGGCCAACGTCCTGACTTTC. It codes for CASSSPGQGISGANVLTF.

In the case of this clone: Sequence at one end of the junction differs from germline and may be a read error. J is TRBJ2-5 and V is TRBV7-7; D is unresolved. The CDR3 has 13 residues. Germline V gene data show CDR1 as SSHAT and CDR2 as FNYEAQ (reference sequence). CDR3 sequence (DNA): TGTGCTAGCAGCTTGGGATTAAGAGAGACCCAGTACTTC. It is translated as CASSLGLRETQYF. Full variable domain (missing parts from reference TRBV7-7 and TRBJ2-5): GAGVSQSPRYKVTKRGQDVTLRCDPISSHATLYWYQQALGQGPEFLTYFNYEAQPDKSGLPSDRFSAERPEGSISTLTIQRTEQRDSAMYRCASSLGLRETQYFGPGTRLLVL.

J is TRBJ2-5 and V is TRBV25-1; 9 bases are shared with TRBD2. The CDR3 is made up of 15 amino acids. V shed 1 base, J shed 4 bases, and the junction held 4 bases outside the gene matches. Germline-derived CDR1 and CDR2 are MGHDK and SYGVNS. CDR3 region: CASSEWRGGGETQYF. The CDR3 bases are TGTGCCAGCAGTGAATGGCGCGGGGGGGGAGAGACCCAGTACTTC.

This chain links TRBV18 with TRBJ1-6; no clear D. Germline V CDR1 and CDR2: KGHSH, LQKENI. This CDR3 is 14 amino acids long. V lost 2 bases to trimming and J lost 9 bases, with 11 bases between them. In nucleotides, the CDR3 is TGTGCCAGCTCACCAACGTCTGGGGTTTCACCCCTCCACTTT. It yields the protein CASSPTSGVSPLHF.

The V and J genes are TRBV7-2 and TRBJ2-2, with D perhaps matching TRBD2 (5 bases). Germline assignment: CDR1 SGHTA and CDR2 FQGNSA. V was pared by 1 base and J by 6 bases, with 15 bases between. There are 16 residues in the CDR3. CDR3 residues: CASSLDGGSKPGELFF. CDR3 nucleotide sequence: TGTGCCAGCAGCTTAGACGGTGGGAGTAAGCCCGGGGAGCTGTTTTTT.

As to this clone: The sample contains more than one DNA sequence encoding this CDR3. The chain combines TRBV7-9 with TRBJ2-3; D is uncertain. Trimming took 3 bases from V and 2 from J, leaving 3 bases between them. This CDR3 has 12 amino acids. Germline-derived CDR1 and CDR2 are SEHNR and FQNEAQ (reference sequence). CDR3 sequence: CASSFYTDTQYF. The CDR3 DNA reads TGTGCCAGCAGCTTCTACACAGATACGCAGTATTTT.

The genes are TRBV4-3 and TRBJ1-1, with D uncertain. The CDR3 spans 16 residues. V dropped 1 base and J dropped 1 base, with 13 bases sitting between them. In germline, CDR1 is LGHNA, CDR2 YSLEER. The chain's CDR3 is CASSQGAALRNTEAFF. For the CDR3, the DNA is TGCGCCAGCAGCCAAGGGGCAGCCCTCCGGAACACTGAAGCTTTCTTT.

As to this clone: Other DNA sequences of this sample code for an identical CDR3. V usage is TRBV11-2 and J usage is TRBJ1-1; D not certain. V shed 5 bases and J shed 0 bases, with 7 bases lying between them. Germline V gene sequence: CDR1 SGHAT, CDR2 FQNNGV. This CDR3 has 13 amino acids. CDR3 region: CASSSQMNTEAFF. CDR3 DNA: TGTGCCAGCAGCAGTCAGATGAACACTGAAGCTTTCTTT.

The J gene is TRBJ2-7, the V gene TRBV5-6; 7 nucleotides match TRBD1. Germline CDR1 and CDR2: SGHDT and YYEEEE. V dropped 0 bases and J dropped 6; count of bases not matched to a gene: 6. The CDR3 loop spans 14 amino acids. The CDR3 region has the DNA TGTGCCAGCAGCTTGGGACAGGGAATAGGCGAGCAGTACTTC. This gives the protein CASSLGQGIGEQYF.

The V gene is TRBV30, the J gene TRBJ1-1; D is unclear. Per germline, CDR1 GTSNPN and CDR2 SVGIG (reference sequence). Deletions cut 0 bases from V and 0 bases from J, with 20 bases between. The CDR3 sequence is 18 residues long. The CDR3 here is CAWSVGRTSPFMNTEAFF. CDR3 nucleotides: TGTGCCTGGAGTGTAGGCAGAACGAGCCCCTTCATGAACACTGAAGCTTTCTTT. The whole variable domain, remainder taken from reference TRBV30 and TRBJ1-1, is SQTIHQWPATLVQPVGSPLSLECTVEGTSNPNLYWYRQAAGRGLQLLFYSVGIGQISSEVPQNLSASRPQDRQFILSSKKLLLSDSGFYLCAWSVGRTSPFMNTEAFFGQGTRLTVV.